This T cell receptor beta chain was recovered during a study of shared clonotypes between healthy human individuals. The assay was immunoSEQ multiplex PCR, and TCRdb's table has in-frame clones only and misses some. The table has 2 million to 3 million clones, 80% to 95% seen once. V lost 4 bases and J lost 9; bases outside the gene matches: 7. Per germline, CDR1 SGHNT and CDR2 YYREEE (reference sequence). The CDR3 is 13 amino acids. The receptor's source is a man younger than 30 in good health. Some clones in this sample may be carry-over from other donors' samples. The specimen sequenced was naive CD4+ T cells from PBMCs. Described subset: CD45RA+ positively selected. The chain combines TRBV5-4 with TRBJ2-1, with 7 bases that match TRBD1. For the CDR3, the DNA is TGTGCCAGCAGCCCACAGGGGTTTAGTGAGCAGTTCTTC. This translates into CASSPQGFSEQFF. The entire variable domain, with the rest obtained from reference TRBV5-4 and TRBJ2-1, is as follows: ETGVTQSPTHLIKTRGQQVTLRCSSQSGHNTVSWYQQALGQGPQFIFQYYREEENGRGNFPPRFSGLQFPNYSSELNVNALELDDSALYLCASSPQGFSEQFFGPGTRLTVL.